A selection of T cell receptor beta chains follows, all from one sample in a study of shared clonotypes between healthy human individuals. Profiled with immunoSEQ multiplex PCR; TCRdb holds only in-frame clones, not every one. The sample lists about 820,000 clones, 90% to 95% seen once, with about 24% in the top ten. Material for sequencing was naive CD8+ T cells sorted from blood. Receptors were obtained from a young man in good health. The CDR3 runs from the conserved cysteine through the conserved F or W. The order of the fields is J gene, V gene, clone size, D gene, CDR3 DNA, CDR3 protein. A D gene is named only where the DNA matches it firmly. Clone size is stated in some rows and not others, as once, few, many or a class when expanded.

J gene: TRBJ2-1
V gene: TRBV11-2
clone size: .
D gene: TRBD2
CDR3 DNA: TGTGCCAGCAGCCCGACTAGCGGGAGTTACAATGAGCAGTTCTTC
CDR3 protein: CASSPTSGSYNEQFF

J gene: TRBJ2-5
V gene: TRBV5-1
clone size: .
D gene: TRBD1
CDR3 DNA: TGCGCCAGCAGCACCGACGGACAGGGGACTACTAAAGAGACCCAGTACTTC
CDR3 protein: CASSTDGQGTTKETQYF

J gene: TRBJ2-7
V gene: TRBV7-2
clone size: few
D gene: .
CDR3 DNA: TGTGCCAGCAGCTTAGAATTCGACGAGCAGTACTTC
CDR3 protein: CASSLEFDEQYF

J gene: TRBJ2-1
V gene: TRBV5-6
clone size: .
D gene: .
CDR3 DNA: TGTGCCAGCAGCCCAAACAGGGTAGGGAATGAGCAGTTCTTC
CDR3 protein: CASSPNRVGNEQFF

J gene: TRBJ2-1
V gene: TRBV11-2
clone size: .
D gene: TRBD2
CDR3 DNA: TGTGCCAGCAGCCCTCTGGGGTATGGGGAGGGTGAGCAGTTCTTC
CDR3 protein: CASSPLGYGEGEQFF

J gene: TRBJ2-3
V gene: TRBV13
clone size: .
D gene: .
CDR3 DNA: TGTGCCGGAAAGACTAGCACAGATACGCAGTATTTT
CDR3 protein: CAGKTSTDTQYF

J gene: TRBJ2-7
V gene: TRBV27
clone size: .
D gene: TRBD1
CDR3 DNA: TGTGCCAGCAGCCTAAGGAGGACAGGGGGCGACGAGCAGTACTTC
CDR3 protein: CASSLRRTGGDEQYF

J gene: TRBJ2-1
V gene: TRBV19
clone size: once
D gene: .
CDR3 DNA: TGTGCCAGCCAAGACGGGTACAATGAGCAGTTCTTC
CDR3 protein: CASQDGYNEQFF

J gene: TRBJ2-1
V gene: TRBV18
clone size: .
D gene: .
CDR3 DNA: TGTGCCAGCTCACCCTTTTGGCGGGACAACTCCTACAATGAGCAGTTCTTC
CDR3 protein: CASSPFWRDNSYNEQFF

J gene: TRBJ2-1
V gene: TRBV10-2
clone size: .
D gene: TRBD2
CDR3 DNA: TGCGCCAGCAGTGAGTTCGCGGGAGGGCCGTACAATGAGCAGTTCTTC
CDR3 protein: CASSEFAGGPYNEQFF

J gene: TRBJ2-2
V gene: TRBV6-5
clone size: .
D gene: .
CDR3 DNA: TGTGCCAGCAGTTACGTGGGTCCCGGGGAGCTGTTTTTT
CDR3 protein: CASSYVGPGELFF

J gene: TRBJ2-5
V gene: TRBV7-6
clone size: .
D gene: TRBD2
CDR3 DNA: TGTGCCAGCAGGCAGACTAGCGGGAGCGGCCAAGAGACCCAGTACTTC
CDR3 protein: CASRQTSGSGQETQYF

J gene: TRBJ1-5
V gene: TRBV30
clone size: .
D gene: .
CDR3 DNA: TGTGCCTGGAGTGTCGGGGCAGGGGTTCAGCCCCAGCATTTT
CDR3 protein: CAWSVGAGVQPQHF

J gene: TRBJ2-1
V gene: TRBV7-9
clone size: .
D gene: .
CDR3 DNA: TGTGCCAGCAGCTTAGCCGCTGGGGGTGAGCAGTTCTTC
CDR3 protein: CASSLAAGGEQFF

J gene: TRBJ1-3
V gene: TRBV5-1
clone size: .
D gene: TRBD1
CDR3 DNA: TGCGCCAGCAGCGCCCGGGACAGGGGAAACTCTGGAAACACCATATATTTT
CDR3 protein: CASSARDRGNSGNTIYF

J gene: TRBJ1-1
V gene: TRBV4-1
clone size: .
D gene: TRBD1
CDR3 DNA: TGCGCCAGCAGCCCAGAAGTTACAGGGGTTACTGAAGCTTTCTTT
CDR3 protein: CASSPEVTGVTEAFF

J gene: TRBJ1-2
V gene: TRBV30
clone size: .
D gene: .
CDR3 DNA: TGTGCCTGGGAAAGGCCAGGGGCCTCTAACTATGGCTACACCTTC
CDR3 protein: CAWERPGASNYGYTF

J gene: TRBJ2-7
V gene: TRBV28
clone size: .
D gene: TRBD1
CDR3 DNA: TGTGCCAGCAGTAGAACCGCAGGGGGAGACCCCTACGAGCAGTACTTC
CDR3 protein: CASSRTAGGDPYEQYF

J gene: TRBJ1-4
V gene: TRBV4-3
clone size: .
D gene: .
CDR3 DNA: TGCGCCAGCAGCCAAGACAGCGTTGCAACTAATGAAAAACTGTTTTTT
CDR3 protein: CASSQDSVATNEKLFF

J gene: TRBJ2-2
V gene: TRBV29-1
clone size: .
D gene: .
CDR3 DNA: TGCAGCGTTGCCGGCAGCGAGCACACCGGGGAGCTGTTTTTT
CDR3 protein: CSVAGSEHTGELFF

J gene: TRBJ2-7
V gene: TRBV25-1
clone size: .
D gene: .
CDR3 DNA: TGTGCCAGCGCGACCTACGAGCAGTACTTC
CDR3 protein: CASATYEQYF

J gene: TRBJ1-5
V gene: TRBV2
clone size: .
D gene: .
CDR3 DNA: TGTGCCAGCAGTGGCGGAGTAGTTCAGCATTTT
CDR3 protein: CASSGGVVQHF

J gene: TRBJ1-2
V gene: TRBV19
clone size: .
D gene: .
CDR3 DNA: TGTGCCAGTAGTGACGACAGCATCTATGGCTACACCTTC
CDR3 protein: CASSDDSIYGYTF

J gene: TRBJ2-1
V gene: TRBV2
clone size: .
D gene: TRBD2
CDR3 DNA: TGTGCCAGCTCGGGGACTAGCAGGAATGAGCAGTTCTTC
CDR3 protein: CASSGTSRNEQFF

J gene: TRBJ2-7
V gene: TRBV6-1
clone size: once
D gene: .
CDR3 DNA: TGTGCCAGCACCCCGGACGGCTACTACGAGCAGTACTTC
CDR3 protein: CASTPDGYYEQYF

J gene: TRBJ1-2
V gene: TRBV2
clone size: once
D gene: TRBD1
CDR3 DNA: TGTGCCACCGGACCAGGACAGGGGGAGAACTATGGCTACACCTTC
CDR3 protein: CATGPGQGENYGYTF